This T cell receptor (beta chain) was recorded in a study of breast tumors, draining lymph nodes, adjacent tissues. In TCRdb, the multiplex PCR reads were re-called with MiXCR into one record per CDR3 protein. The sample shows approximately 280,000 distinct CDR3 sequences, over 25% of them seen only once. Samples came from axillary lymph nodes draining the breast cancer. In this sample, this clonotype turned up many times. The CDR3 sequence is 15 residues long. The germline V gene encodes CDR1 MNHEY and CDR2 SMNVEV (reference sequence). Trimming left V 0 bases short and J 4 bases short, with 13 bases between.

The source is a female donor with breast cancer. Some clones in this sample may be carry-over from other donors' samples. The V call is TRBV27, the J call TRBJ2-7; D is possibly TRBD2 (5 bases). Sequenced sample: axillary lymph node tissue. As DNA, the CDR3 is TGTGCCAGCAGTTTATCGGCCGGGAATCATTACGAGCAGTACTTC. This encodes CASSLSAGNHYEQYF.